This section outlines one T cell receptor beta chain sequence together with its context. TCRdb's table, derived via immunoSEQ multiplex PCR, lists solely in-frame clones and lacks some. The sample holds some 190,000 clones; roughly nine tenths are singletons and the top ten take approximately 1.8%. This CDR3 contains 14 residues. V shed 5 bases and J shed 7 bases, with 17 bases lying between them. Germline V gene lookup returns CDR1 SGHTA and CDR2 FQGNSA. The data belong to a study of control samples from healthy donors and cancer patients. This sequence joins TRBV7-2 and TRBJ1-1; the D is unclear. Source material: blood. This receptor was obtained from a man aged 25 to 40 in good health. CDR3 nucleotides: TGTGCCAGCAGCGCTAGCGGGGATTACGGTGAAGCTTTCTTT. Translating gives CASSASGDYGEAFF.